This T cell receptor beta chain was recovered during a study of CD4+ T cells in melanoma. About this clone itself: Antigen unknown.

Study-level points and caveats: CD8+ T cell, macrophage and B cell function reportedly correlated with neoantigen-specific CD4+ T cells. Diverse differentiation states were reported for melanoma neoantigen-specific CD4+ T cells.

Here immunoSEQ multiplex PCR was the method, and the copy in TCRdb shows in-frame clones only, minus some. The sample records roughly 120,000 clones, about 90% being singletons. The CDR3 consists of 16 residues. CDR1 is SGHNT and CDR2 is YYREEE in the germline V gene (reference sequence). V gave up 3 bases and J gave up 1 base; unmatched junction bases: 5. The chain links TRBV5-4 to TRBJ1-2; 11 bases align to TRBD1. This receptor was taken from a human donor with melanoma. Sequences were obtained from peripheral blood. CDR3 in amino acids: CASSSGQGAINYGYTF. In nucleotides, the CDR3 is TGTGCCAGCAGCTCCGGACAGGGGGCGATTAACTATGGCTACACCTTC.